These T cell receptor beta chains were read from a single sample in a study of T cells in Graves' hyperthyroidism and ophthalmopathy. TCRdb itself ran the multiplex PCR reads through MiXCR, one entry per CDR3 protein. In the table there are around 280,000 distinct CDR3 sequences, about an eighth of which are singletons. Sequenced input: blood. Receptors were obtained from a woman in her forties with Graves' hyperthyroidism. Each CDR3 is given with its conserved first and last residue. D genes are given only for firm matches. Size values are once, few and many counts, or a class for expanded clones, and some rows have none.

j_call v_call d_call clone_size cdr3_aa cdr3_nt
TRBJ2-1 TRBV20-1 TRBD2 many CSASYSDGRAYNEQFF TGCAGTGCTAGTTACTCGGACGGGAGGGCCTACAATGAGCAGTTCTTC
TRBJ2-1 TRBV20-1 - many CSASPERVYNEQFF TGCAGTGCTAGTCCAGAGCGGGTTTACAATGAGCAGTTCTTC
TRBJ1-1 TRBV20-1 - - CSAPRGDTEAFF TGCAGTGCCCCGCGGGGGGACACTGAAGCTTTCTTT
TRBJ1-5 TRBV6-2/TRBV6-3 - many CASSYGWNQPQHF TGTGCCAGCAGTTACGGGTGGAATCAGCCCCAGCATTTT
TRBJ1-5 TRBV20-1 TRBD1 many CSASFGQGAGPQHF TGCAGTGCTAGTTTTGGACAGGGGGCTGGACCCCAGCATTTT
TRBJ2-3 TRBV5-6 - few CASSLVGRYGSTDTQYF TGTGCCAGCAGCTTGGTCGGGAGATATGGGAGCACAGATACGCAGTATTTT
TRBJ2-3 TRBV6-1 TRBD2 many CASTELAGVDTQYF TGTGCCAGCACTGAACTAGCGGGAGTCGATACGCAGTATTTT
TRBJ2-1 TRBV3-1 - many CASSQPDKDGEQFF TGTGCCAGCAGCCAACCAGACAAGGACGGTGAGCAGTTCTTC
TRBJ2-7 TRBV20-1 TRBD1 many CSASTGQEHEQYF TGCAGTGCTAGCACCGGACAGGAACACGAGCAGTACTTC
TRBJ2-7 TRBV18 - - CASLPSGSRGQYF TGTGCCAGCCTCCCGTCAGGTTCGCGGGGGCAGTACTTC
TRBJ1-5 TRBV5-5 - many CASSLVGVGQTSNQPQHF TGTGCCAGCAGCTTGGTCGGTGTAGGACAGACGAGCAATCAGCCCCAGCATTTT
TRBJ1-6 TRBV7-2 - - CASSLSSGTNNSPLHF TGTGCCAGCAGCTTAAGTTCGGGAACAAATAATTCACCCCTCCACTTT
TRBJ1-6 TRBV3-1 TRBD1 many CASSMGQGGSPLHF TGTGCCAGCAGCATGGGACAGGGGGGTTCACCCCTCCACTTT
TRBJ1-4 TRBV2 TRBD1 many CASSQTGPYSTNEKLFF TGTGCCAGCAGTCAGACAGGGCCTTACTCAACTAATGAAAAACTGTTTTTT
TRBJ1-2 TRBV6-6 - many CASSYGDRENGYTF TGTGCCAGCAGTTACGGCGACCGGGAGAATGGCTACACCTTC
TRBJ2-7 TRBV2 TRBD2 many CASSPSGRATEQYF TGTGCCAGCAGTCCCAGCGGGAGGGCTACCGAGCAGTACTTC